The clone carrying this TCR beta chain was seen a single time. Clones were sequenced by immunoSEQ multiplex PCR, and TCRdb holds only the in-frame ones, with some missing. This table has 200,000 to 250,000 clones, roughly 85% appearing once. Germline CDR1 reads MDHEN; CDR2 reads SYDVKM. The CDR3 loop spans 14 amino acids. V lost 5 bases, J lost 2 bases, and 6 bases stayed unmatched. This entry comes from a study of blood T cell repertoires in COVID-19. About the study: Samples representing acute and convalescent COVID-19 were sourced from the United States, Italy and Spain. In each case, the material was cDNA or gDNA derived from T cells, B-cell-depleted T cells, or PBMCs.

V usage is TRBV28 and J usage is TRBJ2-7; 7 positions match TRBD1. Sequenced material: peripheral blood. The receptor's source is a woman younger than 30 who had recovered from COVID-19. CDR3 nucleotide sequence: TGTGCCAGCAGTCGACAGGGATGGGCCTACGAGCAGTACTTC. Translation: CASSRQGWAYEQYF.